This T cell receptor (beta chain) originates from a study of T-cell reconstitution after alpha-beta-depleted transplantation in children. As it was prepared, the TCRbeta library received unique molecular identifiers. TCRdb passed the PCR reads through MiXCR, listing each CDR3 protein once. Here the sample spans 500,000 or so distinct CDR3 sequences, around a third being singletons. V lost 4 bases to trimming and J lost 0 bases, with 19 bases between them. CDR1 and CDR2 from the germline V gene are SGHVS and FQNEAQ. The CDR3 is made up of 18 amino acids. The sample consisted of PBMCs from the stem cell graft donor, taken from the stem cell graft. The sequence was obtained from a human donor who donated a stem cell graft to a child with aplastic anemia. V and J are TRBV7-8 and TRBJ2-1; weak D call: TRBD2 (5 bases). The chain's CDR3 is CASSSTSRLAGSYNEQFF. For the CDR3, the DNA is TGTGCCAGCAGCTCCACCTCCAGGTTGGCGGGCTCCTACAATGAGCAGTTCTTC.